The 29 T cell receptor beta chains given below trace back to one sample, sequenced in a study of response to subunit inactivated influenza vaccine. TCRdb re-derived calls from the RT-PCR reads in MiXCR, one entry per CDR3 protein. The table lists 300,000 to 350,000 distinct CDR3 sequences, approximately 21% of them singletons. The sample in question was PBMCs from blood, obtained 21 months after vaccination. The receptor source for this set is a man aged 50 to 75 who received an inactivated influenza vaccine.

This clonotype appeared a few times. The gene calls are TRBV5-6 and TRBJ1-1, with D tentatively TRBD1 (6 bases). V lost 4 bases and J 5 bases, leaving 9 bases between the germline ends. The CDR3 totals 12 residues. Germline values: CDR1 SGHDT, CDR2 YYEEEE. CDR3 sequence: CASSLGQTEAFF. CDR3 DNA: TGTGCCAGCAGCCTAGGACAGACTGAAGCTTTCTTT. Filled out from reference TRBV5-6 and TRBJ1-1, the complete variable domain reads DAGVTQSPTHLIKTRGQQVTLRCSPKSGHDTVSWYQQALGQGPQFIFQYYEEEERQRGNFPDRFSGHQFPNYSSELNVNALLLGDSALYLCASSLGQTEAFFGQGTRLTVV.

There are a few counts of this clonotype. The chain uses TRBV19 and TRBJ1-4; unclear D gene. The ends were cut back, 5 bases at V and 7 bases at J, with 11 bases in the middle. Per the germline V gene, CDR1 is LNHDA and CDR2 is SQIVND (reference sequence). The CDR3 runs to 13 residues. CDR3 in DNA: TGTGCCAGTAGTCCCCGGACTGGTGAAAAACTGTTTTTT. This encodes CASSPRTGEKLFF.

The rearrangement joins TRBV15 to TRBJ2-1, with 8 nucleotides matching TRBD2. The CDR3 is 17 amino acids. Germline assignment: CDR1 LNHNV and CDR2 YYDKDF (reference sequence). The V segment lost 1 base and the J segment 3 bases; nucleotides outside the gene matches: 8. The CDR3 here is CATSRARAREVYNEQFF. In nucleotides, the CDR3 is TGTGCCACCAGCAGAGCCCGCGCGCGGGAGGTCTACAATGAGCAGTTCTTC.

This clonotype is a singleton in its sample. Written as DNA, the CDR3 is TGTGCCAGCAGGCTGGGACAGGGGAACACCGGGGAGCTGTTTTTT. Translating gives CASRLGQGNTGELFF. The gene calls are TRBV27 and TRBJ2-2, with 9 bases matching TRBD1. Looked up from germline, CDR1 is MNHEY and CDR2 is SMNVEV (reference sequence). J was trimmed by 1 base and V by 6 bases; bases with no gene match: 3. CDR3 length: 15 amino acids.

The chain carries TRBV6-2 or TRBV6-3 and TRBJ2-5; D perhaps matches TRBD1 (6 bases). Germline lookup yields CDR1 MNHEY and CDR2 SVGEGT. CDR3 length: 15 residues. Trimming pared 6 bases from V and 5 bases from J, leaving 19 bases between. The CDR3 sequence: CASRPMWTEDETQYF. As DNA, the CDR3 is TGTGCCAGCAGACCCATGTGGACAGAGGACGAGACCCAGTACTTC.

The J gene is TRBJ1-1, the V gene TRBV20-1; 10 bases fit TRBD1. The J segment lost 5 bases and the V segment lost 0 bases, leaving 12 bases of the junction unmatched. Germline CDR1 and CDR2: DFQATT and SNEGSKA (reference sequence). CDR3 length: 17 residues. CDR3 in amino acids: CSARDPTGGLRRTEAFF. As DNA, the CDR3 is TGCAGTGCTAGAGATCCGACAGGGGGCTTGAGAAGGACTGAAGCTTTCTTT.

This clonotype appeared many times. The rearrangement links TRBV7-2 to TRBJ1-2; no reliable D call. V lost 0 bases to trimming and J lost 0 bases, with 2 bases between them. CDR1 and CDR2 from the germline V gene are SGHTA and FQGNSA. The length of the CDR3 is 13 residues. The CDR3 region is CASSLATNYGYTF. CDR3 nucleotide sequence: TGTGCCAGCAGCTTAGCTACTAACTATGGCTACACCTTC.

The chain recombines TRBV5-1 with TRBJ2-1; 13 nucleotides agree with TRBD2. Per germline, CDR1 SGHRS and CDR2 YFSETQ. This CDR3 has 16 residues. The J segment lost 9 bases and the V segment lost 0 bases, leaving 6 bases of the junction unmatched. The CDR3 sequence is CASSLVGGLAGVEQFF. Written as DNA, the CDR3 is TGCGCCAGCAGCTTGGTAGGAGGACTAGCGGGAGTTGAGCAGTTCTTC.

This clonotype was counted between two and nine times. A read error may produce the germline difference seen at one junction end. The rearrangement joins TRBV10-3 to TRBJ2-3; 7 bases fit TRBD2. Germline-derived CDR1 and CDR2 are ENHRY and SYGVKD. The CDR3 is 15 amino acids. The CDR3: CAISESGLVGDTQCF. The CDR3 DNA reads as TGTGCCATCAGTGAGTCAGGACTAGTTGGAGATACGCAGTGTTTT.

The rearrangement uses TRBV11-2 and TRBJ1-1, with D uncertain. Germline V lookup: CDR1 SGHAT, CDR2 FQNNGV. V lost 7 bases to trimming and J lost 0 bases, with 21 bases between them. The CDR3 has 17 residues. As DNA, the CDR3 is TGTGCCAGCAAAGCTTCCTTCACCGGCGTAATGAACACTGAAGCTTTCTTT. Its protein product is CASKASFTGVMNTEAFF. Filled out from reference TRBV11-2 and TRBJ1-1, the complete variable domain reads EAGVAQSPRYKIIEKRQSVAFWCNPISGHATLYWYQQILGQGPKLLIQFQNNGVVDDSQLPKDRFSAERLKGVDSTLKIQPAKLEDSAVYLCASKASFTGVMNTEAFFGQGTRLTVV.

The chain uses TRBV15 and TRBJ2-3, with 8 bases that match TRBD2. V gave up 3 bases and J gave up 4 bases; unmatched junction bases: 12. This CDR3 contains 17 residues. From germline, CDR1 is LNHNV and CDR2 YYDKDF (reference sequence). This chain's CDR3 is CATSSGRAVRFADTQYF. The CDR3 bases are TGTGCCACCAGCAGCGGGAGGGCCGTCCGTTTCGCAGATACGCAGTATTTT.

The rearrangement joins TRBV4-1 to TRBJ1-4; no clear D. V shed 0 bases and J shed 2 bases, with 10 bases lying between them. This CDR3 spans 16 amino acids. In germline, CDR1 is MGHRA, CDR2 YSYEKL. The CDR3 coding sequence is TGCGCCAGCAGCCAAGATTGGGCGGGGACTAATGAAAAACTGTTTTTT. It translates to CASSQDWAGTNEKLFF.

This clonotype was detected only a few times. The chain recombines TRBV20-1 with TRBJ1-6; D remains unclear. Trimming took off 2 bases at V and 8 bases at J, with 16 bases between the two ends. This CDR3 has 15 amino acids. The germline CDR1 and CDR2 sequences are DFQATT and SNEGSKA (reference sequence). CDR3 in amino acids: CSARPAGKNDSPLHF. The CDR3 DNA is TGCAGTGCTAGACCGGCTGGAAAAAACGATTCACCCCTCCACTTT.

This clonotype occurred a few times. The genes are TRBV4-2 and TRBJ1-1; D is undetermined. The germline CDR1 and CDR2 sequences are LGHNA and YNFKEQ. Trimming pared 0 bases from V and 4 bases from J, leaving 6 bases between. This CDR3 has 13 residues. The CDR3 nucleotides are TGTGCCAGCAGCCAAGACAGTTCCACTGAAGCTTTCTTT. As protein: CASSQDSSTEAFF.

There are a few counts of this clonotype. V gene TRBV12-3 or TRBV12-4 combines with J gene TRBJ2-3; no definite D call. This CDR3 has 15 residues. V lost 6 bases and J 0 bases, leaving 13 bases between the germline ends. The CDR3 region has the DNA TGTGCCAGCAGCCTCCGGAGCTTTAGCACAGATACGCAGTATTTT. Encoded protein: CASSLRSFSTDTQYF.

In nucleotides, the CDR3 is TGCAGCGTTGCGCCTAGTCTCTCCTACGAGCAGTACTTC. Translation gives CSVAPSLSYEQYF. The rearrangement links TRBV29-1 to TRBJ2-7; D call uncertain. CDR1 and CDR2 from the germline V gene are SQVTM and ANQGSEA. V lost 4 bases, J lost 0 bases, and 10 bases lay in between. The CDR3 contains 13 residues.

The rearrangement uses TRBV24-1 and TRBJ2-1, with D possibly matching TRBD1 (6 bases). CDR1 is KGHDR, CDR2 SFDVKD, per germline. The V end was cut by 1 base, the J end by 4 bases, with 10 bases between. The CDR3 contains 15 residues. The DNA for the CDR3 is TGTGCCACCAGTGATTTTGGGGACATATACAATGAGCAGTTCTTC. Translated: CATSDFGDIYNEQFF.

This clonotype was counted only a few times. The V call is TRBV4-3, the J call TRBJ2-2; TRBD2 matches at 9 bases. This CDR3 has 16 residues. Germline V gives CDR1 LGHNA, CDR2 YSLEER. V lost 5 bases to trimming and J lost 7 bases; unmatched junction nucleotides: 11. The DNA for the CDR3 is TGCGCCAGCAGCTACTTAGCGGGAGCGGGTGTCGGGGAGCTGTTTTTT. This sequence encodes CASSYLAGAGVGELFF.

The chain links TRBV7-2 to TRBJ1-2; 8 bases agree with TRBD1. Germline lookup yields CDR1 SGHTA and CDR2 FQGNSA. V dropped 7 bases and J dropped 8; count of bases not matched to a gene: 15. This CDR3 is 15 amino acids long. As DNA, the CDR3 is TGTGCCAGCACCCCAGGGGGCGGGGGGCTCAGGGGCTACACCTTC. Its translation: CASTPGGGGLRGYTF.

CDR3 residues: CASSHQGPDTQYF. CDR3 nucleotide sequence: TGTGCCAGCAGCCATCAGGGTCCAGATACGCAGTATTTT. The rearrangement uses TRBV3-1 and TRBJ2-3; a possible D gene is TRBD1 (5 bases). CDR1 and CDR2 (germline): LGHDT, YNNKEL (reference sequence). The length of the CDR3 is 13 residues. Trimming pared 3 bases from V and 4 bases from J, leaving 8 bases between.

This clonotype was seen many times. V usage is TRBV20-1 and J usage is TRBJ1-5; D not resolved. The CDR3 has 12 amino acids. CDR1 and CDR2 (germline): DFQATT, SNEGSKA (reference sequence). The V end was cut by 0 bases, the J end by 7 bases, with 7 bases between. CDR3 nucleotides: TGCAGTGCTAGAGATTACACCCAGCCCCAGCATTTT. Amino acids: CSARDYTQPQHF.

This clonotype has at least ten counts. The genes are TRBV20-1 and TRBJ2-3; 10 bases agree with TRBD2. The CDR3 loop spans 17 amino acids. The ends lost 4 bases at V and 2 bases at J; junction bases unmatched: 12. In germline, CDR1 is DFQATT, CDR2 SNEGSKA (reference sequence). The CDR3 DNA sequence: TGCAGTGCTACCTCACTCAGCGGACTAGCGGACACAGATACGCAGTATTTT. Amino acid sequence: CSATSLSGLADTDTQYF.

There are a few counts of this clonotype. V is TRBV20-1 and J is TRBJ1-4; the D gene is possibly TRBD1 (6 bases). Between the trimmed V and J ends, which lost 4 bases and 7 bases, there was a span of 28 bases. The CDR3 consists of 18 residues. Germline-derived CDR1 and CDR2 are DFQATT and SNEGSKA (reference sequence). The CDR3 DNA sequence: TGCAGTGCTAACCTCGTGAACAGGGAAGGCGTTCCGGGTGAAAAACTGTTTTTT. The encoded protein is CSANLVNREGVPGEKLFF.

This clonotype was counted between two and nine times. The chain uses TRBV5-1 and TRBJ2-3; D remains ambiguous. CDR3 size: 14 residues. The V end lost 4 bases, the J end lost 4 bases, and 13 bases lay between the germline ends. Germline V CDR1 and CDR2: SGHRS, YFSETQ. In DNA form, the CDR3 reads TGCGCCAGCAGCCTAGGTGGCCACGCAGATACGCAGTATTTT. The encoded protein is CASSLGGHADTQYF.

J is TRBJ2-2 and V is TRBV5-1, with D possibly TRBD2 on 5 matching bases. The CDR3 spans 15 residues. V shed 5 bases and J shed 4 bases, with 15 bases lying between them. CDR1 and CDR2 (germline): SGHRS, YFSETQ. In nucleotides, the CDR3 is TGCGCCAGCAGTACCACAGCGGTTGGCACCGGGGAGCTGTTTTTT. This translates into CASSTTAVGTGELFF. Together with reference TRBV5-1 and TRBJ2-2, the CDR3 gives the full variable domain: KAGVTQTPRYLIKTRGQQVTLSCSPISGHRSVSWYQQTPGQGLQFLFEYFSETQRNKGNFPGRFSGRQFSNSRSEMNVSTLELGDSALYLCASSTTAVGTGELFFGEGSRLTVL.

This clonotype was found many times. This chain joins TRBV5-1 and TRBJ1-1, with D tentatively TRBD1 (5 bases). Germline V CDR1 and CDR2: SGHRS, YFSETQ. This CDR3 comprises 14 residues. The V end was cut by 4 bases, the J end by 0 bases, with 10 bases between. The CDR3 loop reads CASSRGDLNTEAFF. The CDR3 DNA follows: TGCGCCAGCAGCCGCGGGGACCTGAACACTGAAGCTTTCTTT.

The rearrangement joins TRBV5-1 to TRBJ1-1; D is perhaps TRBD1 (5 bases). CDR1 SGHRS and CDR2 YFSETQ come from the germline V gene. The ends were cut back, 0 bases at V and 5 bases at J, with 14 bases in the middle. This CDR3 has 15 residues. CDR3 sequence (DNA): TGCGCCAGCAGCTTGGGAAGCGGGGGAGGGACTGAAGCTTTCTTT. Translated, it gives CASSLGSGGGTEAFF. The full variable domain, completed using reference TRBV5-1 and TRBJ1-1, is KAGVTQTPRYLIKTRGQQVTLSCSPISGHRSVSWYQQTPGQGLQFLFEYFSETQRNKGNFPGRFSGRQFSNSRSEMNVSTLELGDSALYLCASSLGSGGGTEAFFGQGTRLTVV.

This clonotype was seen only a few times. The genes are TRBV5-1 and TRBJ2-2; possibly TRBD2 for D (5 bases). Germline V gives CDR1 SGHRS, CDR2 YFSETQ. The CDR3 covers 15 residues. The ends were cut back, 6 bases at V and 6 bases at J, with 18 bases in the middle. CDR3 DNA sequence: TGCGCCAGCACCGGGGAACCGGGGATTCCCGGGGAGCTGTTTTTT. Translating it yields CASTGEPGIPGELFF.

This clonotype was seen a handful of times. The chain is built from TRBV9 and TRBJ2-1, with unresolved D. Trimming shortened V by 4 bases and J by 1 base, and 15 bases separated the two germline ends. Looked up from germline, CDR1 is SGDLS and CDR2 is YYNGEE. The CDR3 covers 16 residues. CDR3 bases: TGTGCCAGCAGCTTAGGGCGTAGTTGGTCCTACAATGAGCAGTTCTTC. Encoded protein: CASSLGRSWSYNEQFF.